A selection of T cell receptor beta chains follows, all from one sample in a study of naive and memory T cell subsets. TCRdb processed the UMI-ligation and nested PCR reads anew with MiXCR; each CDR3 protein has one entry. Altogether about 34,000 distinct CDR3 sequences are present, approximately 17% being singletons, with the ten largest covering 3% to 4%. The sequenced material came from effector memory CD4+ T cells from blood. Every receptor here comes from a human donor in good health. The conserved cysteine and the conserved F or W are not part of the CDR3 here.

>TRBV18
ASSPSTKSGPGEQY
>TRBV6-5
ASSYGPARRTSPLH
>TRBV20-1
SAHAGAGANVLT
>TRBV28
ASSPPTGGERGYT
>TRBV20-1
SALPGREVKQY
>TRBV7-6
ASSTTSGNYEQY
>TRBV20-1
SARGSNTGELF
>TRBV5-4
ASSSGPKRVTGELF
>TRBV6-1
ASKYSNQPQH
>TRBV5-1
ASHASGKYSGANVLT
>TRBV24-1
ATSDPEAGGAREQF
>TRBV19
ASTDWRGNEQF
>TRBV7-6
ASRPDRVDTGELF
>TRBV6-2/TRBV6-3
ASSYYSAISYNEQF
>TRBV5-4
ASSSSQENEQF
>TRBV30
AWRRATNEKLF
>TRBV28
ASSLFGEFAYGYT
>TRBV12-3/TRBV12-4
ASSFNSNEQF
>TRBV7-8
ASGSQITEAF
>TRBV24-1
ATSDSGWGAFTGYT
>TRBV28
ASSLWRHPEQY
>TRBV3-1
ASSGTSGSSEQF